Following are 17 T cell receptor beta chains from one sample sequenced in a study of CD8+ T cells in alopecia areata. Treatment indicated: oral pan-JAK inhibitor, 5-10 mg twice daily. Extraction and reverse transcription of RNA yielded cDNA as the sequencing template. Data came from immunoSEQ multiplex PCR; TCRdb stores just in-frame clones and leaves some out. The table records roughly 110,000 clones, roughly 55% of them present only once. Sequenced material: CD8+ T cells sorted from blood, taken at week 24, from a patient treated with tofacitinib. The source of these receptors is a human donor with alopecia areata.

The chain joins TRBV25-1 to TRBJ1-1; D not certain. The ends were cut back, 3 bases at V and 10 bases at J, with 18 bases in the middle. This CDR3 is 14 amino acids long. Germline V gene lookup returns CDR1 MGHDK and CDR2 SYGVNS. The CDR3 sequence is CASSDPYTEGRAFF. In DNA form, the CDR3 reads TGTGCCAGCAGTGACCCTTACACGGAGGGCCGAGCTTTCTTT.

This chain connects TRBV19 to TRBJ2-1; D gene ambiguous. The ends were cut back, 0 bases at V and 6 bases at J, with 12 bases in the middle. Germline lookup yields CDR1 LNHDA and CDR2 SQIVND (reference sequence). This CDR3 is 15 amino acids long. The CDR3 DNA is TGTGCCAGTAGTATAGATCTCGAGCTAGGCAATGAGCAGTTCTTC. Translated: CASSIDLELGNEQFF.

The V call is TRBV9, the J call TRBJ2-3; D gene ambiguous. This CDR3 contains 15 residues. Germline V lookup: CDR1 SGDLS, CDR2 YYNGEE. V lost 0 bases and J 2 bases, leaving 10 bases between the germline ends. In DNA form, the CDR3 reads TGTGCCAGCAGCGTAGTGGCTCAGCTCACAGATACGCAGTATTTT. It specifies CASSVVAQLTDTQYF.

The rearrangement uses TRBV27 and TRBJ1-2; D call uncertain. CDR1 is MNHEY, CDR2 SMNVEV, per germline (reference sequence). Trimming removed 5 bases at V and 8 bases at J, with 15 bases between. The length of the CDR3 is 13 residues. The CDR3 reads CASSPDGPVGYTF. CDR3 nucleotides: TGTGCCAGCAGTCCTGACGGACCCGTAGGCTACACCTTC.

The J gene is TRBJ2-7, the V gene TRBV9; D is uncertain. Per the germline V gene, CDR1 is SGDLS and CDR2 is YYNGEE. This CDR3 region has 15 residues. Trimming took off 0 bases at V and 2 bases at J, with 12 bases between the two ends. DNA for the CDR3: TGTGCCAGCAGCGTAGGGGATAGTGGGACCTACGAGCAGTACTTC. Residues: CASSVGDSGTYEQYF.

This clone has just a few counts. This same CDR3 is encoded by further DNA sequences in the sample. This chain connects TRBV7-6 to TRBJ2-7; D may correspond to TRBD1 or TRBD2 (5 bases each). The CDR3 covers 13 residues. With 4 bases removed from V and 3 bases from J, the gap between germline ends came to 10 bases. The germline V gene has CDR1 SGHVS and CDR2 FNYEAQ. CDR3 bases: TGTGCCAGCAGCTCGGGACCTAACTACGAGCAGTACTTC. Its translation is CASSSGPNYEQYF. The variable domain in full, with the rest retrieved from reference TRBV7-6 and TRBJ2-7, is GAGVSQSPRYKVTKRGQDVALRCDPISGHVSLYWYRQALGQGPEFLTYFNYEAQQDKSGLPNDRFSAERPEGSISTLTIQRTEQRDSAMYRCASSSGPNYEQYFGPGTRLTVT.

This chain joins TRBV7-9 and TRBJ2-1; tentatively, D is TRBD1 (6 bases). V shed 5 bases and J shed 10 bases, with 9 bases lying between them. The CDR3 extends over 11 amino acids. Germline lookup yields CDR1 SEHNR and CDR2 FQNEAQ (reference sequence). The CDR3 is CASSAGQEQFF. CDR3 in DNA: TGTGCCAGCAGCGCCGGACAGGAGCAGTTCTTC.

The chain employs TRBV7-9 and TRBJ2-5; 9 nucleotides match TRBD1. Germline loops: CDR1 SEHNR, CDR2 FQNEAQ (reference sequence). V shed 4 bases and J 5 bases; nucleotides not matched to a gene: 14. This CDR3 is 17 amino acids long. The CDR3 here is CASSSQPGQGPRETQYF. The DNA for the CDR3 is TGTGCCAGCAGCTCTCAACCCGGACAGGGGCCTAGGGAGACCCAGTACTTC. Combining the CDR3 with reference TRBV7-9 and TRBJ2-5 gives the whole variable domain DTGVSQNPRHKITKRGQNVTFRCDPISEHNRLYWYRQTLGQGPEFLTYFQNEAQLEKSRLLSDRFSAERPKGSFSTLEIQRTEQGDSAMYLCASSSQPGQGPRETQYFGPGTRLLVL.

The chain couples TRBV6-5 to TRBJ2-3; TRBD1 matches 7 bases. Germline trimming cut 5 bases from V and 1 base from J; bases unmatched to any gene: 3. The CDR3 length is 14 residues. In germline, CDR1 is MNHEY, CDR2 SVGAGI. CDR3 coding DNA: TGTGCCAGCAGTGACGGACAGGGCACAGATACGCAGTATTTT. Residues: CASSDGQGTDTQYF.

This clone was counted between two and nine times. The chain couples TRBV27 to TRBJ2-7; D may match TRBD1 or TRBD2 (5 bases each). The CDR3 consists of 14 residues. Germline lookup yields CDR1 MNHEY and CDR2 SMNVEV (reference sequence). V was cut by 2 bases and J by 7 bases, with 15 bases left in between. CDR3 sequence reads: CASSLGTRSREQYF. In DNA, the CDR3 is TGTGCCAGCAGTTTAGGGACCCGGAGCAGGGAGCAGTACTTC.

The chain couples TRBV4-1 to TRBJ2-3; no clear D gene. This CDR3 is 15 amino acids long. Germline CDR1 and CDR2: MGHRA and YSYEKL. V shed 1 base and J shed 0 bases, with 8 bases lying between them. In nucleotides, the CDR3 is TGCGCCAGCAGCCAAGTTAGGCCCAGCACAGATACGCAGTATTTT. It codes for CASSQVRPSTDTQYF.

A few counts support this clone. This rearrangement joins TRBV18 to TRBJ2-7; D not certain. Germline CDR1 is KGHSH and CDR2 is LQKENI. Trimming pared 2 bases from V and 2 bases from J, leaving 10 bases between. The CDR3 runs to 14 residues. The chain's CDR3 is CASSPENSAYEQYF. The CDR3 DNA is TGTGCCAGCTCACCAGAAAACAGCGCCTACGAGCAGTACTTC. Combining the CDR3 with reference TRBV18 and TRBJ2-7 gives the whole variable domain NAGVMQNPRHLVRRRGQEARLRCSPMKGHSHVYWYRQLPEEGLKFMVYLQKENIIDESGMPKERFSAEFPKEGPSILRIQQVVRGDSAAYFCASSPENSAYEQYFGPGTRLTVT.

The rearrangement links TRBV7-9 to TRBJ2-7; possibly TRBD1 for D (6 bases). This CDR3 contains 15 residues. Germline V lookup: CDR1 SEHNR, CDR2 FQNEAQ (reference sequence). Trimming cost V 1 base and J 2 bases, with 12 bases left between them. DNA of the CDR3: TGTGCCAGCAGCTTAGGGCTTGACAGGCCCTACGAGCAGTACTTC. Encoded protein: CASSLGLDRPYEQYF.

The chain has TRBV10-3 and TRBJ2-7, with 7 bases fitting TRBD1. CDR3 length: 15 residues. J was trimmed by 1 base and V by 4 bases; bases with no gene match: 7. Germline V gene lookup returns CDR1 ENHRY and CDR2 SYGVKD. This CDR3 is CAISVAGGMSYEQYF. CDR3 nucleotides: TGTGCCATCAGTGTGGCAGGGGGAATGTCCTACGAGCAGTACTTC.

The V gene is TRBV7-8, the J gene TRBJ1-2; tentatively, D is TRBD1 (6 bases). Trimming took 5 bases from V and 8 from J, leaving 21 bases between them. Germline CDR1 and CDR2: SGHVS and FQNEAQ. The CDR3 extends over 15 amino acids. CDR3 sequence reads: CASSKGSGGLGGYTF. The CDR3 nucleotides read TGTGCCAGCAGCAAGGGGTCCGGGGGGCTAGGCGGCTACACCTTC.

This chain joins TRBV4-3 and TRBJ1-2; a weak D match, TRBD1 (5 bases). The CDR3 has 14 amino acids. V dropped 4 bases and J dropped 5 bases, with 14 bases sitting between them. The germline gives CDR1 LGHNA, CDR2 YSLEER. The CDR3 loop is CASSRGEGQYGYTF. The CDR3 region has the DNA TGCGCCAGCAGCCGGGGCGAGGGGCAGTATGGCTACACCTTC.

This rearrangement joins TRBV29-1 to TRBJ2-2; D call uncertain. Germline V gene sequence: CDR1 SQVTM, CDR2 ANQGSEA. Trimming stripped 0 bases from V and 0 bases from J, with 8 bases between. The CDR3 totals 15 residues. The CDR3 loop reads CSVEDNLANTGELFF. For the CDR3, the DNA is TGCAGCGTTGAAGATAATCTAGCGAACACCGGGGAGCTGTTTTTT.